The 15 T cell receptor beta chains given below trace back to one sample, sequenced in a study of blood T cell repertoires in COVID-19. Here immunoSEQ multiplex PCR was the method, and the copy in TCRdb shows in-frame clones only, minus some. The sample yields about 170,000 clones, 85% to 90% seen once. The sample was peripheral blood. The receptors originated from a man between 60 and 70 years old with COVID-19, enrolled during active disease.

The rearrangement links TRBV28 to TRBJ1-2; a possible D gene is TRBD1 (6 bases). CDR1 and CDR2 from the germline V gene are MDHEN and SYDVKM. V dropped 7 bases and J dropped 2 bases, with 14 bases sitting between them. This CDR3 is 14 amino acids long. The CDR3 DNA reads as TGTGCCAGCATCCCGGGGAGGGGGAACTATGGCTACACCTTC. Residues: CASIPGRGNYGYTF.

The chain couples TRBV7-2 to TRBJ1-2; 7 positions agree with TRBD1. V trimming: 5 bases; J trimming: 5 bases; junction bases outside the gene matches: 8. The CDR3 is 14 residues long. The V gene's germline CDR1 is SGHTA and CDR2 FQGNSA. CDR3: CASSPGGQTYGYTF. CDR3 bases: TGTGCCAGCAGCCCAGGGGGACAGACATATGGCTACACCTTC. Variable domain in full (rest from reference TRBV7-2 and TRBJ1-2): GAGVSQSPSNKVTEKGKDVELRCDPISGHTALYWYRQSLGQGLEFLIYFQGNSAPDKSGLPSDRFSAERTGGSVSTLTIQRTQQEDSAVYLCASSPGGQTYGYTFGSGTRLTVV.

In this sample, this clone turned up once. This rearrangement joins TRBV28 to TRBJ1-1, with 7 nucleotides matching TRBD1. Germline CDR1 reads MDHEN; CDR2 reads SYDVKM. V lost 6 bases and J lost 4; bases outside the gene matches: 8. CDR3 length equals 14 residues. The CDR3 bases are TGTGCCAGCAGGTTGCCAGGGGGTGGCACTGAAGCTTTCTTT. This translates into CASRLPGGGTEAFF.

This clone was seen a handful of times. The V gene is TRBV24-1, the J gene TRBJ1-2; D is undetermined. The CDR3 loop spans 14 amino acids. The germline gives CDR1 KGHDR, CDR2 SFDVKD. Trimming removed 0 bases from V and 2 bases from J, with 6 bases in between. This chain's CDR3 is CATSDLTLNYGYTF. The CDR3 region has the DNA TGTGCCACCAGTGATTTGACTTTAAACTATGGCTACACCTTC.

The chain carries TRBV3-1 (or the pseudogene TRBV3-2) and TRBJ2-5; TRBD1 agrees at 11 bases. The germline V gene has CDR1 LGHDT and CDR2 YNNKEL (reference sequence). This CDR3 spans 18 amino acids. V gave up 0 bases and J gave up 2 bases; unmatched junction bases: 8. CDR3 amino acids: CASSQDQPGTGGQETQYF. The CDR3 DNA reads TGTGCCAGCAGCCAAGATCAACCCGGGACAGGGGGACAAGAGACCCAGTACTTC.

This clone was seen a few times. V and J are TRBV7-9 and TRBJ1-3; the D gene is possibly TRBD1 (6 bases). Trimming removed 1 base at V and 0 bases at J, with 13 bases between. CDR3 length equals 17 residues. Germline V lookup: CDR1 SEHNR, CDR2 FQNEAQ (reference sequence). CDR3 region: CASSLVAGAFSGNTIYF. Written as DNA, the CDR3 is TGTGCCAGCAGCTTAGTTGCGGGGGCATTCTCTGGAAACACCATATATTTT.

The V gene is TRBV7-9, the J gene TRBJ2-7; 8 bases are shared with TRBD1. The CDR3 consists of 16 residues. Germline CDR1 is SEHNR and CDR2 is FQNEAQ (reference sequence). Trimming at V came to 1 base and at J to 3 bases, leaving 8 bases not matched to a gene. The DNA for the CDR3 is TGTGCCAGCAGCTTAGTGACAGGGGATGGTTTCTACGAGCAGTACTTC. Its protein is CASSLVTGDGFYEQYF.

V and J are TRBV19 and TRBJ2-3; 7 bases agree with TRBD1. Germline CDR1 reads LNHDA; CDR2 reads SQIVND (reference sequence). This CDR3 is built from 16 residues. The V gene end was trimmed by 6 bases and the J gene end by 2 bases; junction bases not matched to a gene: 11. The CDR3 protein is CASRPRGQVITDTQYF. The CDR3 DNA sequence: TGTGCCAGTAGGCCTAGAGGACAGGTAATCACAGATACGCAGTATTTT.

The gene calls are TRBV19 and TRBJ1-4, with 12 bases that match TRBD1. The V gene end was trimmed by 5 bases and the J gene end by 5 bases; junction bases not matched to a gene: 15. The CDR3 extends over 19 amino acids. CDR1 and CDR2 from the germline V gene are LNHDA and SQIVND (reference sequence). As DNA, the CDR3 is TGTGCCAGTAGTTACTACCTGGGGACAGGGGGCGGCAGAAATGAAAAACTGTTTTTT. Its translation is CASSYYLGTGGGRNEKLFF.

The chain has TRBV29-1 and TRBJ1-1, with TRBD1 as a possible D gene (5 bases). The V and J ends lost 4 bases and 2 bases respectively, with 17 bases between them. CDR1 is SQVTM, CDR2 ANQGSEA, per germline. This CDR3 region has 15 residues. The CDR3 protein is CSVVIRGRSNTEAFF. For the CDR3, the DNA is TGCAGCGTTGTGATAAGGGGCAGATCAAACACTGAAGCTTTCTTT. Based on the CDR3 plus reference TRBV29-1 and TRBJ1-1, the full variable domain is SAVISQKPSRDICQRGTSLTIQCQVDSQVTMMFWYRQQPGQSLTLIATANQGSEATYESGFVIDKFPISRPNLTFSTLTVSNMSPEDSSIYLCSVVIRGRSNTEAFFGQGTRLTVV.

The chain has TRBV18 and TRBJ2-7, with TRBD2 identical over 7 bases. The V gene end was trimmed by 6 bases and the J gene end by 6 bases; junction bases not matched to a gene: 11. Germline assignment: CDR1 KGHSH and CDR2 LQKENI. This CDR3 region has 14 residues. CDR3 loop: CASSPGGGRGEQYF. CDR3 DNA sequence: TGTGCCAGCTCCCCCGGCGGCGGGAGAGGCGAGCAGTACTTC. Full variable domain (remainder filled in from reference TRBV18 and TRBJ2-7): NAGVMQNPRHLVRRRGQEARLRCSPMKGHSHVYWYRQLPEEGLKFMVYLQKENIIDESGMPKERFSAEFPKEGPSILRIQQVVRGDSAAYFCASSPGGGRGEQYFGPGTRLTVT.

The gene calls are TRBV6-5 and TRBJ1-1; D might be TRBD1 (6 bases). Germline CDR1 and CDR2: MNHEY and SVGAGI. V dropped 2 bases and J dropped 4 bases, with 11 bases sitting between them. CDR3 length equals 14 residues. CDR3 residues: CASSYQGSGTEAFF. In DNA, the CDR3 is TGTGCCAGCAGTTACCAGGGGAGCGGCACTGAAGCTTTCTTT.

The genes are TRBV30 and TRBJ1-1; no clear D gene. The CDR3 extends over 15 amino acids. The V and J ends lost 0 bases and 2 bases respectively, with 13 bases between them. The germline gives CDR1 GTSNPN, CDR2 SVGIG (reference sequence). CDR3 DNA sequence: TGTGCCTGGAGTGTACTCGCAGGCAAAAACACTGAAGCTTTCTTT. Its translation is CAWSVLAGKNTEAFF.

In nucleotides, the CDR3 is TGTGCCACCAGCAGGGGGGGTAGCGGGAGTTCAACGGATACGCAGTATTTT. Its translation is CATSRGGSGSSTDTQYF. V and J are TRBV15 and TRBJ2-3; 9 nucleotides agree with TRBD2. Germline CDR1 is LNHNV and CDR2 is YYDKDF (reference sequence). The junction had 13 bases not matched to a gene; V was cut back by 3 bases and J by 6 bases. This CDR3 comprises 17 residues.

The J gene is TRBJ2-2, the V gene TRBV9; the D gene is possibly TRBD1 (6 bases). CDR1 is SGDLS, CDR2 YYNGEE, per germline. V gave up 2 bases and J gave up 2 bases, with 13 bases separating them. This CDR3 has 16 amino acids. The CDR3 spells CASSVKQGPNTGELFF. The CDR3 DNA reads TGTGCCAGCAGCGTCAAACAGGGCCCAAACACCGGGGAGCTGTTTTTT.